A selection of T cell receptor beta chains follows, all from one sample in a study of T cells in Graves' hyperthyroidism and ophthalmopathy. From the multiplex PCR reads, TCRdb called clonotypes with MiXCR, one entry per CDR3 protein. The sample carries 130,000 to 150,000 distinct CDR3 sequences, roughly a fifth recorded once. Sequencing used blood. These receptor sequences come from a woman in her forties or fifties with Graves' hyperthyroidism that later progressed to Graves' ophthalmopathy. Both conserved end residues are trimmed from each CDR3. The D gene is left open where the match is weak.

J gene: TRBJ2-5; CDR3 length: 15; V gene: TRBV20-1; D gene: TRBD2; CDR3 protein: SARLAGGAWAQETQY
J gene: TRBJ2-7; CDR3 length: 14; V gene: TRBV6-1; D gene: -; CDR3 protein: ASSSDSTTAPYEQY
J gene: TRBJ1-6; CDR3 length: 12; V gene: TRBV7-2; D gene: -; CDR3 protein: ASSLGVGYSPLH
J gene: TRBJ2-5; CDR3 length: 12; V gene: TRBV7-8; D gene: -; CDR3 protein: ASSRGRTQETQY
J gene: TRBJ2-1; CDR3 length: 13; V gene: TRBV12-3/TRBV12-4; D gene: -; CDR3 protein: ASSLSIPGSNEQF
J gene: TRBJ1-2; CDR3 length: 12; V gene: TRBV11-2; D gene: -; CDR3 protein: ASSSTLNTGGYT
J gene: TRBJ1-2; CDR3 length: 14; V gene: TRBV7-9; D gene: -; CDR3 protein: ASSRNIRQGWGGYT
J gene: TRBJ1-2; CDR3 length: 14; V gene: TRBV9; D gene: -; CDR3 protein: ASSVSPEASNYGYT
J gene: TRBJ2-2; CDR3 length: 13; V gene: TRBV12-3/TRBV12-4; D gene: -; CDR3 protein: ASKGFDRLTGELF
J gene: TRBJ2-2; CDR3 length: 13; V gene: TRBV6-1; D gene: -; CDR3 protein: ASSETRGNTGELF
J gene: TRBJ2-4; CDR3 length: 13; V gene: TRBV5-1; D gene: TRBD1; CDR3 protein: ASSQETGIGNIQY
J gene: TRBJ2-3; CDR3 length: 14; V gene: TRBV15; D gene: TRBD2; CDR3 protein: ATSRDDGGGSHTQY
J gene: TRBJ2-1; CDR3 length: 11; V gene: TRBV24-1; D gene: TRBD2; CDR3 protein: ATGGLDYNEQF
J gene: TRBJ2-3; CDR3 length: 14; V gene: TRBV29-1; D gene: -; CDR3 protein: SVEGVSVGGTDTQY
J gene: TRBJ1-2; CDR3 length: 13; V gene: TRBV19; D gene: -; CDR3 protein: ASSIEYSQGEGYT
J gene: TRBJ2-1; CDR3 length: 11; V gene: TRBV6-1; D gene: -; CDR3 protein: ASSDRAYNEQF
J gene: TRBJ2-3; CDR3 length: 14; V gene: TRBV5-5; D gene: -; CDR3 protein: ASSLEETGGTDTQY
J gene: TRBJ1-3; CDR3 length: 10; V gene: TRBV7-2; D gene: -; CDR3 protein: ASSLVRGTIY
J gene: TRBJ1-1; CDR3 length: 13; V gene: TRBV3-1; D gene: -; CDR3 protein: ASSPLGRRGTEAF
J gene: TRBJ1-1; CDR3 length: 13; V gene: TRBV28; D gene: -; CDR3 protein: ASSPFSGSSHEAF
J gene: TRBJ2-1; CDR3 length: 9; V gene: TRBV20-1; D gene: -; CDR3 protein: SALTGNEQF
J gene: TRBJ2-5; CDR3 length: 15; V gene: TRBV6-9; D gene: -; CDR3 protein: ASSYTHSGVSQETQY
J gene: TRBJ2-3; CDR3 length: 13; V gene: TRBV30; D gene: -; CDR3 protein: AWSRGGGGTDTQY
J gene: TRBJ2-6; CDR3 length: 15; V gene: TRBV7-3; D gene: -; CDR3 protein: ASSSTLGTVGANVLT